Described below is a single T cell receptor beta chain sequence and its context. These data come from a study of blood T cell repertoires in COVID-19. The study drew participants aged about 18 to 90 years from under 30 US areas. Donors in Cohort 3 who had recovered were those with two negative PCRs, healthcare professional clearance, or resolution of their symptoms. In the authors' workflow: Reference gene primer amplification yielded estimated nucleated cell counts. Repertoires were generated with immunoSEQ multiplex PCR, while TCRdb's copy carries only in-frame clones and drops some. From that table come the V and J calls and clone size; the DNA was used to work out D and trimming. The table has some 160,000 clones, about four fifths seen once. This clonotype was sampled from a woman aged 55 to 70 who had recovered from COVID-19. The sample comprised PBMCs or T cells enriched from blood (not recorded which).

The CDR3 is CASSEDGRAIETQYF. The CDR3 nucleotides are TGTGCCAGCAGTGAAGATGGCAGGGCGATAGAGACCCAGTACTTC. This chain joins TRBV2 and TRBJ2-5, with D perhaps TRBD1 (5 bases). Trimming took 1 base from V and 4 from J, leaving 13 bases between them. The CDR3 sequence is 15 residues long. Germline V lookup: CDR1 SNHLY, CDR2 FYNNEI.